The next 6 T cell receptor beta chains were all read from a single sample in a study of blood T cell repertoires in COVID-19. TCRdb's copy holds only in-frame clones and misses some; the assay was immunoSEQ multiplex PCR. This table holds 55,000 to 75,000 clones, approximately 82% found once. The specimen was peripheral blood. These receptors originate from a human donor in a cohort sampled during active COVID-19.

The J gene is TRBJ2-5, the V gene TRBV5-1; 15 bases are shared with TRBD2. In germline, CDR1 is SGHRS, CDR2 YFSETQ. The V gene end was trimmed by 2 bases and the J gene end by 0 bases; junction bases not matched to a gene: 5. The CDR3 spans 18 residues. The CDR3 loop is CASSFGTSGRPYQETQYF. The CDR3 DNA is TGCGCCAGCAGCTTTGGGACTAGCGGGAGGCCTTACCAAGAGACCCAGTACTTC.

The rearrangement uses TRBV24-1 and TRBJ1-5; 8 bases are shared with TRBD1. V shed 4 bases, J shed 12 bases, and the junction held 7 bases outside the gene matches. Germline CDR1 reads KGHDR; CDR2 reads SFDVKD. The CDR3 contains 13 residues. The CDR3 bases are TGTGCCACCAGTGACCGACAGGGGAGAGACCAGCATTTT. Its translation is CATSDRQGRDQHF.

The chain combines TRBV2 with TRBJ2-1; 13 bases line up with TRBD2. The CDR3 covers 18 residues. The trim removed 3 bases at V and 1 base at J, leaving 6 bases unmatched. Per germline, CDR1 SNHLY and CDR2 FYNNEI. In DNA form, the CDR3 reads TGTGCCAGCAGTGACACTAGCGGGGGGGCCTTATCCTACAATGAGCAGTTCTTC. Translating gives CASSDTSGGALSYNEQFF.

V is TRBV5-8 and J is TRBJ1-2; 9 bases align to TRBD1. After removal of 0 bases from V and 5 bases from J, the junction contained 5 bases not matched to a gene. CDR3 length: 15 residues. The V gene's germline CDR1 is SGHTS and CDR2 YDEGEE. DNA of the CDR3: TGTGCCAGCAGCTTGGGGACAGGGGCCGAATATGGCTACACCTTC. This sequence encodes CASSLGTGAEYGYTF. The full variable domain, its missing parts supplied by reference TRBV5-8 and TRBJ1-2, is EAGVTQSPTHLIKTRGQQATLRCSPISGHTSVYWYQQALGLGLQFLLWYDEGEERNRGNFPPRFSGRQFPNYSSELNVNALELEDSALYLCASSLGTGAEYGYTFGSGTRLTVV.

The V gene is TRBV19, the J gene TRBJ2-7, with a tentative D call TRBD2 (6 bases). This CDR3 has 15 amino acids. V was pared by 3 bases and J by 2 bases, with 14 bases between. Germline V lookup: CDR1 LNHDA, CDR2 SQIVND (reference sequence). The CDR3 protein is CASSIGGGNPYEQYF. CDR3 DNA: TGTGCCAGTAGTATTGGCGGAGGGAATCCCTACGAGCAGTACTTC.

This chain links TRBV5-1 with TRBJ2-7; D is perhaps TRBD1 (6 bases). This CDR3 has 15 residues. Germline V gives CDR1 SGHRS, CDR2 YFSETQ. Trimming took off 0 bases at V and 0 bases at J, with 10 bases between the two ends. In DNA form, the CDR3 reads TGCGCCAGCAGCTTGGGGGGGCTAGGCTCCTACGAGCAGTACTTC. It is translated as CASSLGGLGSYEQYF.